A single sample gave rise to the 24 T cell receptor beta chains below, sequenced in a study of blood T cell repertoires in COVID-19. Using immunoSEQ multiplex PCR, the repertoire was profiled, and TCRdb retains in-frame clones only, with some absent. The data show about 59,000 clones, around four fifths seen once. The sample was peripheral blood. The receptors here all came from a woman aged 45-60 years with active or convalescent COVID-19.

This chain uses TRBV15 with TRBJ1-2, with 10 nucleotides matching TRBD1. Trimming removed 5 bases from V and 2 bases from J; junction bases left unmatched: 14. The CDR3 has 18 residues. Germline CDR1 is LNHNV and CDR2 is YYDKDF (reference sequence). CDR3: CATSGKTRDRGTNYGYTF. The CDR3, as DNA: TGTGCCACCAGCGGAAAGACCCGGGACAGGGGAACCAACTATGGCTACACCTTC. Full variable domain (missing parts from reference TRBV15 and TRBJ1-2): DAMVIQNPRYQVTQFGKPVTLSCSQTLNHNVMYWYQQKSSQAPKLLFHYYDKDFNNEADTPDNFQSRRPNTSFCFLDIRSPGLGDTAMYLCATSGKTRDRGTNYGYTFGSGTRLTVV.

V is TRBV30 and J is TRBJ1-1, with a weak D call TRBD1 (5 bases). Germline CDR1 and CDR2: GTSNPN and SVGIG (reference sequence). This CDR3 has 15 amino acids. Trimming shortened V by 4 bases and J by 1 base, and 16 bases separated the two germline ends. The CDR3 DNA sequence: TGTGCCTGGACACAGAGACCCCAGGGGAACACTGAAGCTTTCTTT. Its protein product is CAWTQRPQGNTEAFF.

There are many counts of this clone. CDR3 in amino acids: CASSLGGEGEQYF. For the CDR3, the DNA is TGTGCCAGCAGCCTGGGGGGTGAAGGTGAGCAGTACTTC. The V call is TRBV3-1 (or the pseudogene TRBV3-2), the J call TRBJ2-7; tentatively, D is TRBD2 (6 bases). CDR3 length: 13 amino acids. Per germline, CDR1 LGHDT and CDR2 YNNKEL (reference sequence). With 4 bases removed from V and 7 bases from J, the gap between germline ends came to 14 bases.

This clone has only a few counts. The chain joins TRBV27 to TRBJ1-6, with 9 bases identical to TRBD1. This CDR3 comprises 14 residues. The ends lost 2 bases at V and 9 bases at J; junction bases unmatched: 2. CDR1 is MNHEY and CDR2 is SMNVEV in the germline V gene (reference sequence). The CDR3 nucleotides read TGTGCCAGCAGTTTAGGACAGGGGACTTCACCCCTCCACTTT. As protein: CASSLGQGTSPLHF.

This clone was seen just once. The rearrangement joins TRBV30 to TRBJ2-4; the match to TRBD1 covers 8 bases. The CDR3 sequence is 15 residues long. Germline lookup yields CDR1 GTSNPN and CDR2 SVGIG (reference sequence). Trimming took 0 bases from V and 5 from J; bases not matched to a gene: 6. The CDR3 nucleotides are TGTGCCTGGAGTGTATACGGGACAGGTGAAAACATTCAGTACTTC. Protein sequence: CAWSVYGTGENIQYF. The full variable domain, in which reference TRBV30 and TRBJ2-4 provide the parts outside the CDR3, is SQTIHQWPATLVQPVGSPLSLECTVEGTSNPNLYWYRQAAGRGLQLLFYSVGIGQISSEVPQNLSASRPQDRQFILSSKKLLLSDSGFYLCAWSVYGTGENIQYFGAGTRLSVL.

This sequence joins TRBV2 and TRBJ2-1, with 9 bases aligning to TRBD2. Germline CDR1 and CDR2: SNHLY and FYNNEI. The CDR3 totals 13 residues. The trim removed 11 bases at V and 4 bases at J, leaving 6 bases unmatched. The CDR3 sequence: CADGTSHYNEQFF. The DNA for the CDR3 is TGTGCCGACGGGACTAGCCATTACAATGAGCAGTTCTTC. The full variable domain, completed using reference TRBV2 and TRBJ2-1, is EPEVTQTPSHQVTQMGQEVILRCVPISNHLYFYWYRQILGQKVEFLVSFYNNEISEKSEIFDDQFSVERPDGSNFTLKIRSTKLEDSAMYFCADGTSHYNEQFFGPGTRLTVL.

This clone was counted between two and nine times. V usage is TRBV27 and J usage is TRBJ2-7; D is ambiguous. The CDR3 length is 13 residues. V lost 8 bases and J lost 3, with 14 bases in between. CDR1 MNHEY and CDR2 SMNVEV come from the germline V gene (reference sequence). The CDR3: CASQNSDGYEQYF. The CDR3 coding sequence is TGTGCCAGCCAAAACTCTGATGGCTACGAGCAGTACTTC.

The V and J genes are TRBV18 and TRBJ2-1, with a tentative D call TRBD1 (5 bases). V was cut by 5 bases and J by 6 bases, with 17 bases left in between. CDR1 and CDR2 from the germline V gene are KGHSH and LQKENI. The CDR3 loop spans 15 amino acids. This CDR3 is CASSFDSRTRNEQFF. In nucleotides, the CDR3 is TGTGCCAGCTCATTCGACTCTCGGACACGCAATGAGCAGTTCTTC.

The chain links TRBV4-1 to TRBJ1-4, with D maybe TRBD1 (5 bases). The CDR3 sequence is 15 residues long. The germline V and J ends were trimmed by 4 bases and 6 bases, with 15 bases remaining between them. CDR1 and CDR2 from the germline V gene are MGHRA and YSYEKL. The DNA for the CDR3 is TGCGCCAGCAGCCGCCCGAATCAAGGGGATGAAAAACTGTTTTTT. Residues: CASSRPNQGDEKLFF.

The J gene is TRBJ2-7, the V gene TRBV3-1 (or the pseudogene TRBV3-2); D call uncertain. Per the germline V gene, CDR1 is LGHDT and CDR2 is YNNKEL (reference sequence). The CDR3 sequence is 11 residues long. Trimming took off 4 bases at V and 5 bases at J, with 6 bases between the two ends. Written as DNA, the CDR3 is TGTGCCAGCAGCCTCATCCACGAGCAGTACTTC. It encodes CASSLIHEQYF.

This clone has just one count. The rearrangement joins TRBV19 to TRBJ1-2, with 8 nucleotides matching TRBD1. The CDR3 consists of 17 residues. Germline trimming cut 5 bases from V and 4 bases from J; bases unmatched to any gene: 15. Germline V gene data show CDR1 as LNHDA and CDR2 as SQIVND (reference sequence). The CDR3 sequence: CASSSRAGTGSTYGYTF. DNA of the CDR3: TGTGCCAGTAGTTCAAGGGCCGGGACAGGATCAACCTATGGCTACACCTTC.

V and J are TRBV11-1 and TRBJ2-7; 10 bases are shared with TRBD2. The trim removed 4 bases at V and 0 bases at J, leaving 3 bases unmatched. This CDR3 has 15 residues. CDR1 and CDR2 from the germline V gene are SGHAT and FQDESV (reference sequence). CDR3 DNA sequence: TGTGCCAGCAGCTCGGGACTAGCGTACTCCTACGAGCAGTACTTC. This translates into CASSSGLAYSYEQYF.

The rearrangement links TRBV28 to TRBJ1-1; TRBD1 matches 9 bases. Germline-derived CDR1 and CDR2 are MDHEN and SYDVKM. V lost 4 bases and J lost 11; bases outside the gene matches: 8. This CDR3 spans 13 amino acids. CDR3 coding DNA: TGTGCCAGCAGTTCCACAGGGGGCAATCGCGCTTTCTTT. It specifies CASSSTGGNRAFF. The full variable domain, in which reference TRBV28 and TRBJ1-1 provide the parts outside the CDR3, is DVKVTQSSRYLVKRTGEKVFLECVQDMDHENMFWYRQDPGLGLRLIYFSYDVKMKEKGDIPEGYSVSREKKERFSLILESASTNQTSMYLCASSSTGGNRAFFGQGTRLTVV.

The genes are TRBV30 and TRBJ1-4; the match to TRBD1 covers 10 bases. CDR3 length: 13 residues. V lost 3 bases to trimming and J lost 5 bases; unmatched junction nucleotides: 0. Germline V gene lookup returns CDR1 GTSNPN and CDR2 SVGIG (reference sequence). The CDR3 nucleotides read TGTGCCTGGAGGGGACAGGGGAATGAAAAACTGTTTTTT. This gives the protein CAWRGQGNEKLFF.

V gene TRBV29-1 combines with J gene TRBJ2-1; a possible D gene is TRBD2 (6 bases). Germline CDR1 SQVTM, CDR2 ANQGSEA. This CDR3 has 15 amino acids. The V gene lost 7 bases and the J gene lost 0 bases, with 16 bases spanning the gap. CDR3 coding DNA: TGCAGCGGGGAATGGAGGGCCAGCTCCTACAATGAGCAGTTCTTC. Protein sequence: CSGEWRASSYNEQFF.

The rearrangement joins TRBV5-6 to TRBJ2-7; TRBD2 agrees at 13 bases. Unmatched junction bases numbered 6, after V lost 3 bases and J lost 12 bases. Germline CDR1 and CDR2: SGHDT and YYEEEE. The CDR3 consists of 13 residues. CDR3 residues: CASSSRTSGSRYF. CDR3 DNA sequence: TGTGCCAGCAGCTCTCGGACTAGCGGGAGTAGGTACTTC.

V is TRBV4-1 and J is TRBJ2-5; 12 bases match TRBD2. V was clipped by 2 bases and J by 4 bases; unmatched bases: 5. Germline V lookup: CDR1 MGHRA, CDR2 YSYEKL. The CDR3 length is 16 residues. The CDR3 spells CASSQFGLAGPETQYF. CDR3 bases: TGCGCCAGCAGCCAATTCGGACTAGCGGGACCAGAGACCCAGTACTTC.

The chain links TRBV27 to TRBJ1-5; D is unresolved. V lost 6 bases and J lost 3, with 9 bases in between. This CDR3 is built from 13 residues. Germline-derived CDR1 and CDR2 are MNHEY and SMNVEV (reference sequence). The CDR3 coding sequence is TGTGCCAGCAGCCCAGGTTTCAATCAGCCCCAGCATTTT. Residues: CASSPGFNQPQHF.

The chain employs TRBV19 and TRBJ1-1; D perhaps matches TRBD1 (5 bases). V lost 5 bases to trimming and J lost 4 bases, with 17 bases between them. Germline-derived CDR1 and CDR2 are LNHDA and SQIVND (reference sequence). This CDR3 contains 15 residues. The CDR3 loop reads CASSPRGAGSTEAFF. CDR3 bases: TGTGCCAGTAGTCCTCGAGGGGCCGGGAGCACTGAAGCTTTCTTT.

The gene calls are TRBV7-9 and TRBJ1-5, with TRBD1 as a possible D gene (6 bases). The CDR3 consists of 14 residues. V was clipped by 5 bases and J by 6 bases, with 14 bases between them. The germline CDR1 and CDR2 sequences are SEHNR and FQNEAQ (reference sequence). The CDR3 nucleotides are TGTGCCAGCAGCCAACAGGGAGCAGGTCAGCCCCAGCATTTT. The encoded protein is CASSQQGAGQPQHF.

This clone was detected only once. This rearrangement joins TRBV19 to TRBJ2-5; 8 bases align to TRBD1. The germline gives CDR1 LNHDA, CDR2 SQIVND (reference sequence). This CDR3 contains 13 residues. V lost 5 bases to trimming and J lost 5 bases; unmatched junction nucleotides: 4. CDR3 DNA: TGTGCCAGTAGTGTGACAGGGGCGGAGACCCAGTACTTC. Residues: CASSVTGAETQYF.

V gene TRBV7-9 combines with J gene TRBJ2-2, with 8 bases identical to TRBD2. With 8 bases clipped from V and 6 bases from J, the junction kept 5 bases outside the gene matches. Germline V lookup: CDR1 SEHNR, CDR2 FQNEAQ (reference sequence). The length of the CDR3 is 13 residues. The CDR3: CASANGGAGELFF. DNA of the CDR3: TGTGCCAGCGCAAACGGGGGGGCCGGGGAGCTGTTTTTT.

This chain uses TRBV7-8 with TRBJ2-5; possible D gene TRBD1, 6 bases. The CDR3 is 14 residues long. V lost 5 bases, J lost 5 bases, and 15 bases lay in between. Germline V CDR1 and CDR2: SGHVS, FQNEAQ. CDR3 DNA sequence: TGTGCCAGCAGCATAAGGACAGCCAGCGAGACCCAGTACTTC. The encoded protein is CASSIRTASETQYF.

J is TRBJ2-3 and V is TRBV29-1, with 12 bases lining up with TRBD2. CDR1 and CDR2 from the germline V gene are SQVTM and ANQGSEA. This CDR3 has 16 amino acids. V was pared by 0 bases and J by 5 bases, with 6 bases of the junction left unmatched. CDR3 loop: CSVEDFLAGGQDTQYF. In DNA form, the CDR3 reads TGCAGCGTTGAAGATTTCCTAGCGGGAGGGCAAGATACGCAGTATTTT.